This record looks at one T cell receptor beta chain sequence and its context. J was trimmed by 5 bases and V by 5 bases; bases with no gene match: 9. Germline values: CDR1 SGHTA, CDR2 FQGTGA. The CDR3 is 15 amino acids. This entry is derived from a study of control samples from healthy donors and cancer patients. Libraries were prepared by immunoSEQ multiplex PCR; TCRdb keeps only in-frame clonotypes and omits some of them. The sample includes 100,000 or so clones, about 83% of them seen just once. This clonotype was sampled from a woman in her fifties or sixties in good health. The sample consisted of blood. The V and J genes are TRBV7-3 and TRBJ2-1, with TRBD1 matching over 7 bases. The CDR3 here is CASSRDSARHNEQFF. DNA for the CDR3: TGTGCCAGCAGCCGGGACAGCGCCCGGCACAATGAGCAGTTCTTC. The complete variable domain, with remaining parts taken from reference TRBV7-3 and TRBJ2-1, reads GAGVSQTPSNKVTEKGKYVELRCDPISGHTALYWYRQSLGQGPEFLIYFQGTGAADDSGLPNDRFFAVRPEGSVSTLKIQRTERGDSAVYLCASSRDSARHNEQFFGPGTRLTVL.